This T cell receptor (beta chain) was obtained from a study of cytomegalovirus exposure and HLA in healthy donors. Study overall: Genotyping showed 81% of fewer than 500 donors falling in the Caucasian-associated ancestry cluster. General observations from the study: Later analysis identified 17,000 or so TCR beta sequences associated with HLA alleles, using a false discovery rate threshold of 0.05. Reported performance of the classifier showed diagnosis of cytomegalovirus status with high specificity and sensitivity.

With 60 Vbeta and 13 Jbeta primers, the PCR was carried out. The method was immunoSEQ multiplex PCR; TCRdb's version includes in-frame clones alone and lacks a portion of them. This sample's clone table lists roughly 190,000 clones. Turning to this clone: The antigen remains undetermined.

Germline trimming cut 4 bases from V and 0 bases from J; bases unmatched to any gene: 6. The CDR3 covers 15 residues. Germline CDR1 and CDR2: SGHKS and YYEKEE (reference sequence). V and J are TRBV5-5 and TRBJ1-1, with 7 nucleotides matching TRBD1. This TCR was sampled from a woman under 30 in good health and CMV-seropositive. The sequencing input was PBMCs. In DNA form, the CDR3 reads TGTGCCAGCAGCGGCACGGACAGGTTGAACACTGAAGCTTTCTTT. It yields the protein CASSGTDRLNTEAFF.